Listed below are T cell receptor beta chains from one sample, sequenced in a study of T cells after yellow fever vaccination. Each CDR3 protein is one row after TCRdb ran MiXCR on the 5' RACE reads. The data contain around 330,000 distinct CDR3 sequences, roughly 3.5% of them singletons. Source: PBMCs, taken on the day of the yellow fever booster vaccination. The origin of the receptors is a man younger than 30 who received the YFV17D yellow fever vaccine. The CDR3 runs from the conserved cysteine through the conserved F or W. D genes are given only for firm matches. Size is stated for part of the rows, as once, few or many counts, or as a class when the clone is expanded.

abundance	d_gene	v_gene	j_gene	CDR3aa	CDR3nt
few	NA	TRBV6-5	TRBJ2-7	CASSYSWNGPYEQYF	TGTGCCAGCAGTTACTCGTGGAACGGCCCCTACGAGCAGTACTTC
few	NA	TRBV7-9	TRBJ1-5	CASSPGRLNQPQHF	TGTGCCAGCAGCCCCGGGCGGCTTAATCAGCCCCAGCATTTT
many	TRBD1	TRBV7-2	TRBJ2-6	CASRRYRDRSYSGANVLTF	TGTGCCAGCAGAAGGTATCGGGACAGATCTTATTCTGGGGCCAACGTCCTGACTTTC
few	TRBD2	TRBV29-1	TRBJ2-5	CSVEDLGGGTQETQYF	TGCAGCGTTGAAGATCTTGGCGGGGGGACCCAAGAGACCCAGTACTTC
many	NA	TRBV10-3	TRBJ1-6	CAISEGEGPVNSPLHF	TGTGCCATCAGTGAGGGAGAGGGGCCGGTAAATTCACCCCTCCACTTT
many	NA	TRBV10-3	TRBJ2-7	CAIRTGGLEQYF	TGTGCCATCAGGACAGGCGGTCTCGAGCAGTACTTC
many	NA	TRBV5-1	TRBJ2-5	CASSSDRYKEETQYF	TGCGCCAGCAGCTCTGACAGGTACAAGGAAGAGACCCAGTACTTC
NA	NA	TRBV19	TRBJ2-3	CASSIGSGDTQYF	TGTGCCAGTAGTATAGGGTCGGGAGATACGCAGTATTTT
many	NA	TRBV21-1	TRBJ1-5	CASSKIREYEGNQPQHF	TGTGCCAGCAGCAAAATCCGGGAATATGAGGGCAATCAGCCCCAGCATTTT
many	NA	TRBV7-3	TRBJ1-1	CASSAQINTEAFF	TGTGCCAGCAGCGCTCAGATAAACACTGAAGCTTTCTTT